One T cell receptor (beta chain) is described in this entry. This sample was taken from a study of cytomegalovirus exposure and HLA in healthy donors. Germline V gives CDR1 SGHTA, CDR2 FQGNSA. V lost 2 bases and J lost 4, with 15 bases in between. This CDR3 region has 16 residues. The primer mix had 60 Vbeta and 13 Jbeta primers. Libraries were prepared by immunoSEQ multiplex PCR; TCRdb keeps only in-frame clonotypes and omits some of them. The top ten clones hold about 1.3% of a sample with some 170,000 clones, more than 65% of them seen once. The TCR comes from a woman in her fifties or sixties in good health and CMV-seronegative. Material for sequencing was PBMCs. The rearrangement uses TRBV7-2 and TRBJ2-1, with a possible D match to TRBD1 (6 bases). The CDR3, as DNA: TGTGCCAGCAGCTTACCGACAGGTACGGGGTACAATGAGCAGTTCTTC. Translated: CASSLPTGTGYNEQFF. Combining the CDR3 with reference TRBV7-2 and TRBJ2-1 gives the whole variable domain GAGVSQSPSNKVTEKGKDVELRCDPISGHTALYWYRQSLGQGLEFLIYFQGNSAPDKSGLPSDRFSAERTGGSVSTLTIQRTQQEDSAVYLCASSLPTGTGYNEQFFGPGTRLTVL.